The present TCR beta chain was sequenced within a study of cytomegalovirus exposure and HLA in healthy donors. General study points: It was taken for granted in presence/absence analyses that sequencing depth across donors was roughly uniform.

This clone was counted only a few times. Its antigen is unknown. From germline, CDR1 is ENHRY and CDR2 SYGVKD. The CDR3 covers 15 residues. The V end lost 2 bases, the J end lost 3 bases, and 11 bases lay between the germline ends. The PCR used 60 Vbeta and 13 Jbeta primers. The assay was immunoSEQ multiplex PCR, and TCRdb's table has in-frame clones only and misses some. Altogether 100,000 to 150,000 clones are present, around four fifths being singletons, with the ten largest covering around 3.5%. This TCR was recovered from a middle-aged woman in good health and CMV-seropositive. V gene TRBV10-3 combines with J gene TRBJ2-1; weak D call: TRBD2 (6 bases). The sample was PBMCs. CDR3 coding DNA: TGTGCCATCAGTGAGGGGTCTAGCGACTACAATGAGCAGTTCTTC. Encoded protein: CAISEGSSDYNEQFF.